This T cell receptor (beta chain) was retrieved from a study of T cells expressing NK-cell markers. Study as a whole: Of eight sequenced donors, seven were HCMV-seropositive and one HCMV-seronegative. General study results and limits: Where several donors were concerned, these clonotypes also led the CD3+CD56-NKG2C+ fraction. CD8+ T cells in more than five donors included dominant NKG2C+ clonotypes at roughly 1.0-7.5%.

CDR1 is DFQATT and CDR2 is SNEGSKA in the germline V gene (reference sequence). This CDR3 has 15 residues. On this clonotype: Its antigen is currently unknown.

Reanalyzing the 5' RACE reads, TCRdb keeps one entry per CDR3 protein, without DNA. The sample table includes 120,000 to 150,000 distinct CDR3 sequences. Input material: blood T cells: a sorted CD56 or NKG2C T cell subset, CD4+ or CD8+ T cells, or bulk PBMC T cells (not recorded which). The V and J genes are TRBV20-1 and TRBJ2-5; TCRdb lists TRBD1, though no DNA is available to test this call. This receptor was taken from a man between 18 and 35 years old in good health. CDR3 loop: CSARIKGQGEQTQYF.